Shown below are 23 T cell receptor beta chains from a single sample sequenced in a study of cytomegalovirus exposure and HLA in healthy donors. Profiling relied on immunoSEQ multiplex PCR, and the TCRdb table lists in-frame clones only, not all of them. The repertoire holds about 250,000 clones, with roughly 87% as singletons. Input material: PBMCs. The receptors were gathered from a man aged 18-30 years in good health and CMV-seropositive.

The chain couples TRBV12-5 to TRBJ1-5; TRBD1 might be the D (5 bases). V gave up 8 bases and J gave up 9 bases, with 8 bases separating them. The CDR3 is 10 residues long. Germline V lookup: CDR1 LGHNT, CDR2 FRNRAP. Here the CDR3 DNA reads TGTGCTAGTCCCGGGGGGCCCCAGCATTTT. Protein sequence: CASPGGPQHF.

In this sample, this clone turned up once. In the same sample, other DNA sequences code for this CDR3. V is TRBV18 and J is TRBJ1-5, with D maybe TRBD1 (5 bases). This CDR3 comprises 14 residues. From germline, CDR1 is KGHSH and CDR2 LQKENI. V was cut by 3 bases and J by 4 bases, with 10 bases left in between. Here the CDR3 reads CASSPGGNNQPQHF. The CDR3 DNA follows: TGTGCCAGCTCACCGGGGGGGAATAATCAGCCCCAGCATTTT.

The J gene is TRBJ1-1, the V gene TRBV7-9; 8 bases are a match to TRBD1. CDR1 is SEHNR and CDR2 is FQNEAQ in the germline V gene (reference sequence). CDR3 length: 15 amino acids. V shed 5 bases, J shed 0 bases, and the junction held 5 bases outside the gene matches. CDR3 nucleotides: TGTGCCAGCAGCCTCCGACAGGGGATGAACACTGAAGCTTTCTTT. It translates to CASSLRQGMNTEAFF.

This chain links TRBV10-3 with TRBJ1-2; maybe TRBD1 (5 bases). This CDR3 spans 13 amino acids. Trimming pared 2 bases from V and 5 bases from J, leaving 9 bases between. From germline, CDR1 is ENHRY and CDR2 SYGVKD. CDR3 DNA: TGTGCCATCAGTGAGGTTGGGGGTTATGGCTACACCTTC. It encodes CAISEVGGYGYTF.

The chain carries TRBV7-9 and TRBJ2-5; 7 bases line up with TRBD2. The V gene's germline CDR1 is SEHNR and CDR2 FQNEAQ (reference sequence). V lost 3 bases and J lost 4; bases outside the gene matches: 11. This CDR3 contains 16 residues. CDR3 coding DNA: TGTGCCAGCAGCTTTTCCCTAGCGGCGACCTTAGAGACCCAGTACTTC. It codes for CASSFSLAATLETQYF.

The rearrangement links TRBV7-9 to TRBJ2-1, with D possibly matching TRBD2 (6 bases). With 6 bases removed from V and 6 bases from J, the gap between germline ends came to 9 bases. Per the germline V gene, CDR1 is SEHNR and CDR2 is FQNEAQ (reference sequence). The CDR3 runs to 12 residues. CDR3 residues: CASRPGGNEQFF. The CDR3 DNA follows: TGTGCCAGCAGACCCGGGGGCAATGAGCAGTTCTTC.

The chain's CDR3 is CASSPLAGLNQETQYF. In nucleotides, the CDR3 is TGCGCCAGCAGCCCCCTCGCCGGACTCAATCAAGAGACCCAGTACTTC. The V gene is TRBV5-1, the J gene TRBJ2-5, with D perhaps matching TRBD2 (5 bases). V was pared by 4 bases and J by 2 bases, with 18 bases between. Germline V CDR1 and CDR2: SGHRS, YFSETQ. The CDR3 length is 16 residues.

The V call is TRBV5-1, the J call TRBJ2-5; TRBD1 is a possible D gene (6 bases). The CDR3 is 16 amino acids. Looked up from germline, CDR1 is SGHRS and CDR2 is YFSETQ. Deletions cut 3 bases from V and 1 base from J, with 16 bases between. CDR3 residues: CASSSNPTGLQETQYF. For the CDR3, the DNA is TGCGCCAGCAGCTCAAATCCGACAGGTCTCCAAGAGACCCAGTACTTC.

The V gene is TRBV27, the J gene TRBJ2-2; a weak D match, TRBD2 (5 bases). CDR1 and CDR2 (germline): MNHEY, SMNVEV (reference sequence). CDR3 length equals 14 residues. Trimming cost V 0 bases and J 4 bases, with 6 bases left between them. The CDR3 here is CASSLSEGTGELFF. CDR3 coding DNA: TGTGCCAGCAGTTTATCTGAGGGCACCGGGGAGCTGTTTTTT.

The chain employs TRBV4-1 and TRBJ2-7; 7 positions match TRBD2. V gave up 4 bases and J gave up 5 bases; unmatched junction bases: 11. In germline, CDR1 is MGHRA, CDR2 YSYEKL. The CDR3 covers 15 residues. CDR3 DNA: TGCGCCAGCAGCCTCGAGGGGCGGGAGATGAACGAGCAGTACTTC. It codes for CASSLEGREMNEQYF.

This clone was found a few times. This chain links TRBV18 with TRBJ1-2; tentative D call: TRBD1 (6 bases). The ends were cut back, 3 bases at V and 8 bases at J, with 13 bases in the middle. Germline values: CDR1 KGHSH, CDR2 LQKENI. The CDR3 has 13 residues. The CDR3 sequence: CASSPGTLSGYTF. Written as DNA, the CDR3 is TGTGCCAGCTCACCCGGGACACTGTCGGGCTACACCTTC.

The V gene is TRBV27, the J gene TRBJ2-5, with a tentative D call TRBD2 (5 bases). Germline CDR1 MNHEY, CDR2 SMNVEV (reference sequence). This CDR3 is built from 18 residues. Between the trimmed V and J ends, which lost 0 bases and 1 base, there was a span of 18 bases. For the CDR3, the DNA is TGTGCCAGCAGTTTATCGATTCCCCAGCGGTCGTTCCAAGAGACCCAGTACTTC. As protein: CASSLSIPQRSFQETQYF.

The CDR3 coding sequence is TGTGCCATCAGACAGGGGGCCGGGAACACTGAAGCTTTCTTT. As protein: CAIRQGAGNTEAFF. This chain uses TRBV28 with TRBJ1-1, with 10 bases identical to TRBD1. This CDR3 is 14 amino acids long. Germline V gives CDR1 MDHEN, CDR2 SYDVKM. The V gene end was trimmed by 10 bases and the J gene end by 1 base; junction bases not matched to a gene: 6.

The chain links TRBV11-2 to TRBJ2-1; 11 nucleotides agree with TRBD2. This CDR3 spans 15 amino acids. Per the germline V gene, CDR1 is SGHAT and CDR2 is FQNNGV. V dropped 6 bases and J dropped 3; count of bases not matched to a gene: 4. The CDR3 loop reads CASRATSGSYNEQFF. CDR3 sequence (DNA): TGTGCCAGCAGAGCTACTAGCGGGAGCTACAATGAGCAGTTCTTC.

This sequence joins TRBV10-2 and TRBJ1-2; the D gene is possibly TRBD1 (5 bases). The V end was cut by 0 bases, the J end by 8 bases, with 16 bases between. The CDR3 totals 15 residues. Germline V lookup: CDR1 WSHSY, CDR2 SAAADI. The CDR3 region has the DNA TGCGCCAGCAGTGAGTCGTGGGACCCCCTTCGCGGCTACACCTTC. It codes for CASSESWDPLRGYTF.

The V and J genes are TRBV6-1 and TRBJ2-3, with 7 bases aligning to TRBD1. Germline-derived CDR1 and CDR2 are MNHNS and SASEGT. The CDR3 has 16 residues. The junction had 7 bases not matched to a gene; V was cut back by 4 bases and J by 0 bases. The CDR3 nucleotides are TGTGCCAGCAGTGCTCGGACAGGTTCTAGCACAGATACGCAGTATTTT. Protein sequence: CASSARTGSSTDTQYF.

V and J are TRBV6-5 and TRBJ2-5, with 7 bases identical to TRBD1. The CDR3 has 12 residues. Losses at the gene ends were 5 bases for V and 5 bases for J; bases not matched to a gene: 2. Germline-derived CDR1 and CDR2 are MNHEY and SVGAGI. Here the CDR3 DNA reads TGTGCCAGCAGTCACAGGGGTGAGACCCAGTACTTC. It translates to CASSHRGETQYF.

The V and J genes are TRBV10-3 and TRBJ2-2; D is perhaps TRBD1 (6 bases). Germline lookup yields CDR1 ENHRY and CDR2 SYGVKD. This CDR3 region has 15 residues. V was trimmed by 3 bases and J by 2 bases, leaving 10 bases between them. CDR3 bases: TGTGCCATCAGTGAACGGGACACTAACACCGGGGAGCTGTTTTTT. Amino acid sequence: CAISERDTNTGELFF.

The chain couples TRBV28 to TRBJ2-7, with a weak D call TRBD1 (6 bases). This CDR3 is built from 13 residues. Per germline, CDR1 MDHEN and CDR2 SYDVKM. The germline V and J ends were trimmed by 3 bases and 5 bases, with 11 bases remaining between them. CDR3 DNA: TGTGCCAGCAGTTTGATACAGGGAGACGAGCAGTACTTC. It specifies CASSLIQGDEQYF.

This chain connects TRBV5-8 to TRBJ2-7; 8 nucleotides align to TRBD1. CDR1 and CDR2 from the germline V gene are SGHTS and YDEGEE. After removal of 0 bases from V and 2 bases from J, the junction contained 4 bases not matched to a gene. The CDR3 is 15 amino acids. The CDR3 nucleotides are TGTGCCAGCAGCTTGGGGAGGGACAGGACCTACGAGCAGTACTTC. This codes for CASSLGRDRTYEQYF.

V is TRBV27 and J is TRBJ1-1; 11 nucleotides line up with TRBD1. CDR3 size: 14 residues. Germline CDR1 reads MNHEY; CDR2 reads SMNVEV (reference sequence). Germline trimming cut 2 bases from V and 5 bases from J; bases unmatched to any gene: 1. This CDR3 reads CASSLGTGGTEAFF. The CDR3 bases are TGTGCCAGCAGTTTAGGGACAGGGGGGACTGAAGCTTTCTTT.

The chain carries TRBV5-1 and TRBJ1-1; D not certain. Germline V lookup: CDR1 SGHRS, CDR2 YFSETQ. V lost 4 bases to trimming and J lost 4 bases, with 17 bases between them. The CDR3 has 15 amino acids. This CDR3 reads CASSTIGQEATEAFF. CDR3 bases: TGCGCCAGCAGCACAATTGGGCAGGAAGCCACTGAAGCTTTCTTT.

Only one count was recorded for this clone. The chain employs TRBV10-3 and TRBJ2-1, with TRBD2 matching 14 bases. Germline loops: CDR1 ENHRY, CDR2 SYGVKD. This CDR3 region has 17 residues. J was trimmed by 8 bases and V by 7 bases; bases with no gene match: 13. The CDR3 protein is CAITRPGLAGEGDEQFF. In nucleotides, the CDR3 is TGTGCCATCACCCGACCGGGACTAGCGGGAGAAGGCGATGAGCAGTTCTTC.